Included here is one T cell receptor (beta chain) sequence, with context. Germline V gene data show CDR1 as SGHDN and CDR2 as FVKESK. V lost 2 bases and J 0 bases, leaving 2 bases between the germline ends. The CDR3 runs to 14 residues. This specimen comes from a study of blood T cell repertoires in COVID-19. On the study more broadly: Donors in the United States, Italy and Spain gave samples during acute or convalescent COVID-19. The cDNA or gDNA used as material had been derived from T cells, B-cell-depleted T cells, or PBMCs.

Authors' data handling: By means of reference gene primer amplification, nucleated cell counts were estimated. Data came from immunoSEQ multiplex PCR; TCRdb stores just in-frame clones and leaves some out. V and J calls plus clone size are reproduced from that table; the DNA served to infer D and trimming. This sample has 60,000 or so clones; around 91% occur once, and the top ten carry 13%. The rearrangement joins TRBV14 to TRBJ2-6; D ambiguous. This receptor was identified in a man aged 60-69 years with active COVID-19. Sequencing was done on a sample of peripheral blood. Written as DNA, the CDR3 is TGTGCCAGCAGCCAACGCTCTGGGGCCAACGTCCTGACTTTC. It is translated as CASSQRSGANVLTF.